The clone carrying this TCR beta chain was seen just once. Its antigen is unidentified. This entry comes from a study of shared clonotypes between healthy human individuals. Study-wide points: Limitation of the genetic and exposure-history diversity represented came from the few donors.

The run depth of the assay was deep. TCRdb's copy holds only in-frame clones and misses some; the assay was immunoSEQ multiplex PCR. The sample includes approximately 2,000,000 clones, less than 95% of them seen just once. The sample comprised naive CD4+ T cells from PBMCs. Sample subset: CD45RA+ positively selected. The TCR was taken from a man between 18 and 35 years old in good health. Some clones in this sample may be carry-over from other donors' samples.

The CDR3, as DNA: TGTGCCTGGAGTGGACACCTGGGTCCAGATACGCAGTATTTT. This codes for CAWSGHLGPDTQYF. The genes are TRBV30 and TRBJ2-3, with D hard to call. The CDR3 runs to 14 residues. V dropped 1 base and J dropped 4 bases, with 12 bases sitting between them. CDR1 and CDR2 (germline): GTSNPN, SVGIG (reference sequence).